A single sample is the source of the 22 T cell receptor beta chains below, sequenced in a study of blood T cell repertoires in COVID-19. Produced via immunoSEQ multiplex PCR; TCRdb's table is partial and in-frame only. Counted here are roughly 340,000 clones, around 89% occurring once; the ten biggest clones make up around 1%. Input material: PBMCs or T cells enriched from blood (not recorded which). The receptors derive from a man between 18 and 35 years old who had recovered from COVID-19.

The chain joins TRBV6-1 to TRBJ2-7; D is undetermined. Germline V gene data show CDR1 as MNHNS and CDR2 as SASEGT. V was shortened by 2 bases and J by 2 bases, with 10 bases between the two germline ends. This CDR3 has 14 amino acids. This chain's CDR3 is CASSEQSRTYEQYF. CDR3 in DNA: TGTGCCAGCAGTGAACAATCTAGGACCTACGAGCAGTACTTC.

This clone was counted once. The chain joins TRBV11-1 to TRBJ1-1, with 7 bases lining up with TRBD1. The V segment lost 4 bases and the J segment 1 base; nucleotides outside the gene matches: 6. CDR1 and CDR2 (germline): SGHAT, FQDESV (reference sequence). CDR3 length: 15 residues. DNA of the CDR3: TGTGCCAGCAGCTCGGTGGGACAGACGAACACTGAAGCTTTCTTT. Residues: CASSSVGQTNTEAFF. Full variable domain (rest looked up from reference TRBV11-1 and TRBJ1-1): EAEVAQSPRYKITEKSQAVAFWCDPISGHATLYWYRQILGQGPELLVQFQDESVVDDSQLPKDRFSAERLKGVDSTLKIQPAELGDSAMYLCASSSVGQTNTEAFFGQGTRLTVV.

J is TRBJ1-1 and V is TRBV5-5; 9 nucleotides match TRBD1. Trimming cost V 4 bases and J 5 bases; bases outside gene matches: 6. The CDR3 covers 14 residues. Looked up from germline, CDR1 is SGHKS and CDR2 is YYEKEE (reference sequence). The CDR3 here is CASSPTGGGTEAFF. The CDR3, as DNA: TGTGCCAGCAGCCCGACAGGGGGGGGAACTGAAGCTTTCTTT.

CDR3 protein: CATSEAGTGHEQYF. DNA of the CDR3: TGTGCCACCAGTGAGGCCGGGACAGGGCACGAGCAGTACTTC. The V and J genes are TRBV24-1 and TRBJ2-7; TRBD1 aligns across 9 bases. This CDR3 region has 14 residues. V was clipped by 4 bases and J by 5 bases; unmatched bases: 5. Germline-derived CDR1 and CDR2 are KGHDR and SFDVKD.

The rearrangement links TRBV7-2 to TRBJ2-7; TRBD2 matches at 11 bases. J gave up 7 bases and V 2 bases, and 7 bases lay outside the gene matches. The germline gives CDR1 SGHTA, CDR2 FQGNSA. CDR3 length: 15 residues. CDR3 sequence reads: CASSLSSGRAGEQYF. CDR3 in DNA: TGTGCCAGCAGCTTAAGTAGCGGGAGGGCCGGGGAGCAGTACTTC. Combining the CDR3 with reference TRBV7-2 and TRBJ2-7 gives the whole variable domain GAGVSQSPSNKVTEKGKDVELRCDPISGHTALYWYRQSLGQGLEFLIYFQGNSAPDKSGLPSDRFSAERTGGSVSTLTIQRTQQEDSAVYLCASSLSSGRAGEQYFGPGTRLTVT.

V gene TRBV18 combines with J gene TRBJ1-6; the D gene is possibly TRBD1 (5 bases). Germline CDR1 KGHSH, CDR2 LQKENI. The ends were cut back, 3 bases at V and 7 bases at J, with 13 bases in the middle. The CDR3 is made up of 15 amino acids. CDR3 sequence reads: CASSPGLGPNSPLHF. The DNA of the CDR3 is TGTGCCAGCTCACCCGGATTGGGGCCAAATTCACCCCTCCACTTT.

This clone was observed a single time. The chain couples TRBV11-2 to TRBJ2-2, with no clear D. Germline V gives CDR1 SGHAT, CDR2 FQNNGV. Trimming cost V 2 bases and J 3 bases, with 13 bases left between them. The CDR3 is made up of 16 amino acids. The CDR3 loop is CASSLLMGSYTGELFF. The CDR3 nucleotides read TGTGCCAGCAGCTTACTAATGGGCTCCTACACCGGGGAGCTGTTTTTT.

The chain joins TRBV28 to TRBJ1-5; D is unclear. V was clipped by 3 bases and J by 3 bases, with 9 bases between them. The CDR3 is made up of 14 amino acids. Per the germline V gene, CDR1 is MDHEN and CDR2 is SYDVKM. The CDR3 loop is CASSFSGDNQPQHF. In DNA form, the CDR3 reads TGTGCCAGCAGTTTTTCAGGTGACAATCAGCCCCAGCATTTT.

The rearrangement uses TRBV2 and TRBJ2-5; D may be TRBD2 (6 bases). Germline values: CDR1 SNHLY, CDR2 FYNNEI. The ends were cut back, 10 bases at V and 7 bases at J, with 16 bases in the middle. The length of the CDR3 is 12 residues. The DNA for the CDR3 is TGTGCCACCGGAGGGGAGGATCGGACCCAGTACTTC. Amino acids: CATGGEDRTQYF.

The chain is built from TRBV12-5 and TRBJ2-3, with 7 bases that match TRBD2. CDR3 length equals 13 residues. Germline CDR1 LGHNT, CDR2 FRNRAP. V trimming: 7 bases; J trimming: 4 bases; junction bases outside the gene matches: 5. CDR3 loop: CASVGEGSDTQYF. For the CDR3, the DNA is TGTGCTAGTGTTGGGGAGGGATCAGATACGCAGTATTTT.

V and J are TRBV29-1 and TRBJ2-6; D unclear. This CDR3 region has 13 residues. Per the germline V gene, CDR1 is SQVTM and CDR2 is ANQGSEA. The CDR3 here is CSVEESGANVLTF. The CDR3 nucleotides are TGCAGTGTCGAGGAATCTGGGGCCAACGTCCTGACTTTC.

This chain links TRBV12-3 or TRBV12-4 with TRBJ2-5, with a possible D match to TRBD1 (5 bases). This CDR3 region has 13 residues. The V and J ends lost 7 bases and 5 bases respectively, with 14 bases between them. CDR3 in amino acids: CASNPAAGETQYF. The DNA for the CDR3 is TGTGCCAGCAATCCCGCGGCAGGGGAGACCCAGTACTTC.

For the CDR3, the DNA is TGTGCCAGTAGTCCCCGGACAGGGGGCATCTACGAGCAGTACTTC. Amino acids: CASSPRTGGIYEQYF. This chain links TRBV19 with TRBJ2-7; TRBD1 matches 11 bases. This CDR3 has 15 amino acids. Trimming cost V 5 bases and J 3 bases; bases outside gene matches: 6. Germline assignment: CDR1 LNHDA and CDR2 SQIVND (reference sequence).

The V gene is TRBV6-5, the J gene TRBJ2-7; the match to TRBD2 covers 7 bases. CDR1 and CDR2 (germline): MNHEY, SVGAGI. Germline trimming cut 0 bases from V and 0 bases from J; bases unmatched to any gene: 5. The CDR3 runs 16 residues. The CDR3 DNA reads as TGTGCCAGCAGTTACTCGGGAGGGAGGGGCTCCTACGAGCAGTACTTC. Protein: CASSYSGGRGSYEQYF.

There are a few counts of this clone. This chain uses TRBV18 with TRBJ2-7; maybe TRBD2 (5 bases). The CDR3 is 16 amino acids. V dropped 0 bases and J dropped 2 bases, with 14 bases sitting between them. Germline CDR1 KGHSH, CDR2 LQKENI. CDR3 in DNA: TGTGCCAGCTCACCACCAGGCCGGGGTGAGGCCTACGAGCAGTACTTC. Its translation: CASSPPGRGEAYEQYF.

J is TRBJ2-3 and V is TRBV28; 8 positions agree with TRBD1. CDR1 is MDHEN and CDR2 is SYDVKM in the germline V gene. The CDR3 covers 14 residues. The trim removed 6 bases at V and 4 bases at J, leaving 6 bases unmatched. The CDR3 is CASRTQGASDTQYF. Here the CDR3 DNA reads TGTGCCAGCAGGACGCAGGGGGCCTCAGATACGCAGTATTTT.

The CDR3 bases are TGTGCCAGCAGTTTAACTGGTAGGGGAACAACTGAAGCTTTCTTT. Translating it yields CASSLTGRGTTEAFF. The chain is built from TRBV28 and TRBJ1-1; the D gene is possibly TRBD1 (5 bases). This CDR3 is built from 15 residues. V shed 2 bases and J shed 5 bases, with 15 bases lying between them. The germline CDR1 and CDR2 sequences are MDHEN and SYDVKM.

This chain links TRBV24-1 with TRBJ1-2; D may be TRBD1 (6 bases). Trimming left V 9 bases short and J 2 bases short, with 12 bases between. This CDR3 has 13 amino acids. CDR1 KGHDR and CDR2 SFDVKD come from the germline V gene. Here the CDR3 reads CATPEGENYGYTF. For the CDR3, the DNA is TGTGCCACCCCAGAGGGGGAAAACTATGGCTACACCTTC.

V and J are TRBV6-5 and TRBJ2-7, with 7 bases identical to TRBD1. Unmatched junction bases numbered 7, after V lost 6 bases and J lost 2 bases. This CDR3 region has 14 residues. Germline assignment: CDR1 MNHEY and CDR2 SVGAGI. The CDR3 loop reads CASSGDSLTYEQYF. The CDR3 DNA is TGTGCCAGCAGCGGGGACAGTCTAACCTACGAGCAGTACTTC.

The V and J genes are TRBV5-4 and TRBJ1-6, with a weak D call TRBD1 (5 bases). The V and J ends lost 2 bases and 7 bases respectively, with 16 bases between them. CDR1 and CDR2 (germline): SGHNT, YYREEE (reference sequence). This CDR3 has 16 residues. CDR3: CASSFLQGLRNSPLHF. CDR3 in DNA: TGTGCCAGCAGCTTTCTGCAGGGTCTTCGAAATTCACCCCTCCACTTT.

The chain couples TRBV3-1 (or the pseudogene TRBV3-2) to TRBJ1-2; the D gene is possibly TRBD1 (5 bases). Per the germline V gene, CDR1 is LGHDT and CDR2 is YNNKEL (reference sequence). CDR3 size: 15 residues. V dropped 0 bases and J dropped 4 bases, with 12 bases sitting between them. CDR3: CASSQDREQSYGYTF. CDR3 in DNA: TGTGCCAGCAGCCAAGACAGGGAACAGAGCTATGGCTACACCTTC.

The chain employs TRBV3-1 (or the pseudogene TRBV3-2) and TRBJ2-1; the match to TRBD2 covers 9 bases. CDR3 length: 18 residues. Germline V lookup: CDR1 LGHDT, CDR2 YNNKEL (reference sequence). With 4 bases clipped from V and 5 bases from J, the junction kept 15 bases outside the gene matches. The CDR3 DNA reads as TGTGCCAGCAGCCCCTTCCCCCTGACTAGCGGCATTAACAATGAGCAGTTCTTC. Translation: CASSPFPLTSGINNEQFF.